This T cell receptor beta chain was retrieved from a study of blood T cell repertoires in COVID-19. Original processing methods: Reference gene primer amplification in the assay estimated nucleated cell counts. The data were produced by immunoSEQ multiplex PCR, yet TCRdb's version contains in-frame clones alone and is incomplete. D and trimming were read from the DNA, whereas the V and J calls and clone size are those reported in that table. The table has a few hundred thousand clones, around 80% seen once. With 2 bases removed from V and 1 base from J, the gap between germline ends came to 8 bases. The CDR3 sequence is 14 residues long. CDR1 and CDR2 (germline): WNHNN, SYGVQD (reference sequence).

The source material was peripheral blood. The chain couples TRBV10-1 to TRBJ2-5, with unresolved D. The TCR originated in a woman between 70 and 85 years old with acute or convalescent COVID-19. The CDR3 region has the DNA TGCGCCAGCAGTGAGAGCCGGAGCCAAGAGACCCAGTACTTC. Amino acid sequence: CASSESRSQETQYF.